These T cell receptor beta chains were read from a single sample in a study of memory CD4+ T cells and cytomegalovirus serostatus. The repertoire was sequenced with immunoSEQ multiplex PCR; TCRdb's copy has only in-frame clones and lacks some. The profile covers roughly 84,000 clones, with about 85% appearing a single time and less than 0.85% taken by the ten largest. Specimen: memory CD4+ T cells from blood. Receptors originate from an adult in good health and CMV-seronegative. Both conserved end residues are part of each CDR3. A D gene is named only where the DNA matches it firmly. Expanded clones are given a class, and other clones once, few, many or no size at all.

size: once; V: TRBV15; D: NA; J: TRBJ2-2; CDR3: CATSNPGTGTGELFF; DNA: TGTGCCACCAGCAACCCAGGGACGGGCACCGGGGAGCTGTTTTTT
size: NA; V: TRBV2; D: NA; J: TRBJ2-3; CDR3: CASSVPTTQYF; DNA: TGTGCCAGCAGTGTACCGACAACGCAGTATTTT
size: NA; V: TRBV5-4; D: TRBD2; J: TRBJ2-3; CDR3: CASSLRLAGGHLTDTQYF; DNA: TGTGCCAGCAGCTTGAGACTAGCGGGGGGGCATCTCACAGATACGCAGTATTTT
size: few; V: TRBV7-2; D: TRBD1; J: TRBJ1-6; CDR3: CASSSGTVNSPLHF; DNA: TGTGCCAGCAGCTCGGGGACAGTTAATTCACCCCTCCACTTT
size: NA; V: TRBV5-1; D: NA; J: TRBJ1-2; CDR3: CASRRGVVYGYTF; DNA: TGCGCCAGCAGGCGGGGAGTTGTCTATGGCTACACCTTC
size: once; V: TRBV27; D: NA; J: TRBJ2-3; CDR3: CASSLGGGSQYTDTQYF; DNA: TGTGCCAGCAGTTTAGGAGGGGGGTCCCAATACACAGATACGCAGTATTTT
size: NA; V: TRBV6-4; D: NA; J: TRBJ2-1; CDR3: CASSDLGVF; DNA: TGTGCCAGCAGTGACCTCGGGGTCTTC
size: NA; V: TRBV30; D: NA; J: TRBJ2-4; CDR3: CAWKLGDIQYF; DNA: TGTGCCTGGAAATTGGGGGACATTCAGTACTTC
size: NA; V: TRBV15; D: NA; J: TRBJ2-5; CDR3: CATSPRAGKETQYF; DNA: TGTGCCACCAGCCCGCGGGCGGGGAAAGAGACCCAGTACTTC
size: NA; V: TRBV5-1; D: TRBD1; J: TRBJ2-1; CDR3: CASSPRTGRMRNEQFF; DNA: TGCGCCAGCAGCCCCCGGACAGGGAGGATGCGGAATGAGCAGTTCTTC
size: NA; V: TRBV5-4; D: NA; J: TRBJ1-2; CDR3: CASSLASQINYGYTF; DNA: TGTGCCAGCAGCTTGGCTTCTCAGATTAACTATGGCTACACCTTC
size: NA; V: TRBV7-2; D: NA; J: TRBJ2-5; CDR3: CASSLNVAPETQYF; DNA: TGTGCCAGCAGCTTAAATGTCGCTCCGGAGACCCAGTACTTC
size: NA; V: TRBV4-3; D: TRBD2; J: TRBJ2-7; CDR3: CASSQEGTSGSYEQYF; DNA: TGCGCCAGCAGCCAAGAAGGGACTAGCGGATCCTACGAGCAGTACTTC
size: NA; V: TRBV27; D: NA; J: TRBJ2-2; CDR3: CASSFRGIATGELFF; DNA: TGTGCCAGCAGTTTCAGGGGTATAGCGACCGGGGAGCTGTTTTTT
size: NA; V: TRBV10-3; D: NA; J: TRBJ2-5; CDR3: CAISESAGRETQYF; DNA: TGTGCCATCAGTGAGTCGGCGGGGCGGGAGACCCAGTACTTC
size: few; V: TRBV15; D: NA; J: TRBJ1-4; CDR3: CATGPRSTNEKLFF; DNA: TGTGCCACCGGCCCACGGTCTACTAATGAAAAACTGTTTTTT
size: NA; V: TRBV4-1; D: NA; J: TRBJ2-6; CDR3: CASSQDFGTALSSGANVLTF; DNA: TGCGCCAGCAGCCAAGATTTCGGGACGGCTCTTAGCTCTGGGGCCAACGTCCTGACTTTC
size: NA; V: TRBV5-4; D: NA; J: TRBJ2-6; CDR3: CASSAKGANVLTF; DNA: TGTGCCAGCAGCGCCAAAGGGGCCAACGTCCTGACTTTC
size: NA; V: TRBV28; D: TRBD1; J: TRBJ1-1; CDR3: CASSPVTGGFIEAFF; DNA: TGTGCCAGCAGTCCGGTGACAGGGGGCTTTATTGAAGCTTTCTTT
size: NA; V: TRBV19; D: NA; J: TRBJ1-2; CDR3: CASSSQGRYGYTF; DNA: TGTGCCAGTAGTAGTCAGGGAAGGTATGGCTACACCTTC
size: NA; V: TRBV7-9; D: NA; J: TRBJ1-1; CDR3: CASSSWGTEAFF; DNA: TGTGCCAGCAGCTCCTGGGGAACTGAAGCTTTCTTT
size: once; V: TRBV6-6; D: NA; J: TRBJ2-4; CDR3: CASSWPGGAKNIQYF; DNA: TGTGCCAGCAGTTGGCCCGGGGGAGCCAAAAACATTCAGTACTTC
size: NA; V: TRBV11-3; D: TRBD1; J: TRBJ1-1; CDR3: CASSLDQGASEAFF; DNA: TGTGCCAGCAGCTTAGATCAGGGGGCTTCGGAAGCTTTCTTT
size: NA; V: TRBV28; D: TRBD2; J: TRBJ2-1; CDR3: CASSLTSGGYNEQFF; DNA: TGTGCCAGCAGTTTAACTAGCGGGGGTTACAATGAGCAGTTCTTC
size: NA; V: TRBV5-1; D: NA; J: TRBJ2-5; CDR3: CASRVGNSQETQYF; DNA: TGCGCCAGCCGCGTTGGGAACTCACAAGAGACCCAGTACTTC
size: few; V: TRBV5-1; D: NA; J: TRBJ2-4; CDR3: CASSLTGNIQYF; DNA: TGCGCCAGCAGCCTGACAGGAAACATTCAGTACTTC
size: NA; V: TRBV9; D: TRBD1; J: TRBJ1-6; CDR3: CASSGRDRASYNSPLHF; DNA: TGTGCCAGCAGCGGCCGGGACAGGGCATCCTATAATTCACCCCTCCACTTT
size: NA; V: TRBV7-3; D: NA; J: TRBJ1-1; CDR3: CASSSRGSDTEAFF; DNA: TGTGCCAGCAGCTCCAGGGGCTCGGACACTGAAGCTTTCTTT
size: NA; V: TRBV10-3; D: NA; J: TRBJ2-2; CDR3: CAISGTANTGELFF; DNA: TGTGCCATCAGTGGGACGGCGAACACCGGGGAGCTGTTTTTT
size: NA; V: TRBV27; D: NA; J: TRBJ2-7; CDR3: CASSEFGRAVYEQYF; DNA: TGTGCCAGCAGTGAATTTGGCAGGGCGGTCTACGAGCAGTACTTC
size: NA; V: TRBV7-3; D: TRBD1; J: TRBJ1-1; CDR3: CASSLTPLTGAATEAFF; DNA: TGTGCCAGCAGCTTAACCCCGCTGACAGGGGCGGCCACTGAAGCTTTCTTT
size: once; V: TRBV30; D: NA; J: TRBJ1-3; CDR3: CAWTPGGWNTIYF; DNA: TGTGCCTGGACCCCGGGAGGTTGGAACACCATATATTTT
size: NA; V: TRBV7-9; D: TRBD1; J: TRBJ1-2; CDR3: CASSLADRGRGGYTF; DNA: TGTGCCAGCAGCTTAGCGGACAGGGGTCGGGGAGGCTACACCTTC
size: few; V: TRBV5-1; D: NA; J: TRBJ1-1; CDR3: CASSPGNTEAFF; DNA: TGCGCCAGCAGCCCAGGGAACACTGAAGCTTTCTTT
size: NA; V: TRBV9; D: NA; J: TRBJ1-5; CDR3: CASSLTGEEQPQHF; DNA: TGTGCCAGCAGCCTGACAGGTGAAGAACAGCCCCAGCATTTT
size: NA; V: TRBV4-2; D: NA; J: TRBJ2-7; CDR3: CASSHSAGQQYYEQYF; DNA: TGTGCCAGCAGCCATTCCGCAGGACAGCAATACTACGAGCAGTACTTC
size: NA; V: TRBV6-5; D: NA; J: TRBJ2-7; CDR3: CASSGARGSYEQYF; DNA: TGTGCCAGCAGTGGGGCCAGGGGTTCCTACGAGCAGTACTTC
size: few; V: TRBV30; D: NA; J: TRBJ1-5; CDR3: CAWNLGGAHQHF; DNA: TGTGCCTGGAATCTCGGAGGGGCGCACCAGCATTTT
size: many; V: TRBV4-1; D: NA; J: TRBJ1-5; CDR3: CASSQTISRGPNQPQHF; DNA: TGCGCCAGCAGCCAAACCATATCCAGGGGACCTAATCAGCCCCAGCATTTT
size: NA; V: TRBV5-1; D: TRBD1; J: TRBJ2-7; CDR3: CASSPPEGAAYEQYF; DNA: TGCGCCAGCAGCCCCCCAGAGGGGGCCGCCTACGAGCAGTACTTC
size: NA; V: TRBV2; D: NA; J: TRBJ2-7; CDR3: CASSTGPYEQYF; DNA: TGTGCCAGCAGTACGGGACCCTACGAGCAGTACTTC
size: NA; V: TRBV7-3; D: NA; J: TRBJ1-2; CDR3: CASSLIEGSGYTF; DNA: TGTGCCAGCAGCTTAATAGAGGGTTCGGGCTACACCTTC
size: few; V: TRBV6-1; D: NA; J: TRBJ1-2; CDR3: CASSDGQGYTF; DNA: TGTGCCAGCAGTGATGGGCAGGGCTACACCTTC
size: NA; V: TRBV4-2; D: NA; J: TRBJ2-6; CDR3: CASSQAPAEANVLTF; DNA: TGTGCCAGCAGCCAAGCTCCCGCAGAGGCCAACGTCCTGACTTTC
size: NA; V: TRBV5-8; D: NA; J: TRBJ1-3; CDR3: CASSPEGHSGNTIYF; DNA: TGTGCCAGCAGCCCCGAAGGTCACTCTGGAAACACCATATATTTT
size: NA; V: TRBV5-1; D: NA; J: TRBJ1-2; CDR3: CASSLEAGLYGYTF; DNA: TGCGCCAGCAGCTTGGAGGCAGGGCTCTATGGCTACACCTTC
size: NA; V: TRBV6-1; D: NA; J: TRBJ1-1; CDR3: CASSESLNTEAFF; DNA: TGTGCCAGCAGTGAGAGTCTGAACACTGAAGCTTTCTTT